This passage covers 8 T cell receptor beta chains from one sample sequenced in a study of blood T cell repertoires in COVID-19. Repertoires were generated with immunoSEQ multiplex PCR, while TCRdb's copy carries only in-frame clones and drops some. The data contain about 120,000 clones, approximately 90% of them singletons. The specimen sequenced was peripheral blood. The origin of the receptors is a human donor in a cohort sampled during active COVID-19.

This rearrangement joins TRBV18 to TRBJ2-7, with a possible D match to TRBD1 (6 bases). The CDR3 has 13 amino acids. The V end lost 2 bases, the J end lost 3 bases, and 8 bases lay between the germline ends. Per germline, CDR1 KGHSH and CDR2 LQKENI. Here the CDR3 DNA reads TGTGCCAGCTCACCAGGGACAAACTACGAGCAGTACTTC. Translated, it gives CASSPGTNYEQYF. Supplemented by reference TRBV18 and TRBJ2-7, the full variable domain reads NAGVMQNPRHLVRRRGQEARLRCSPMKGHSHVYWYRQLPEEGLKFMVYLQKENIIDESGMPKERFSAEFPKEGPSILRIQQVVRGDSAAYFCASSPGTNYEQYFGPGTRLTVT.

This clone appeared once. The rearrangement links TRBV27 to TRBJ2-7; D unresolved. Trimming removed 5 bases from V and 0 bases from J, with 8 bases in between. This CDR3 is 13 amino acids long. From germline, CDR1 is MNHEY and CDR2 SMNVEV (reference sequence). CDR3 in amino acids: CASSRHSSYEQYF. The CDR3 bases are TGTGCCAGCAGTCGACATAGCTCCTACGAGCAGTACTTC.

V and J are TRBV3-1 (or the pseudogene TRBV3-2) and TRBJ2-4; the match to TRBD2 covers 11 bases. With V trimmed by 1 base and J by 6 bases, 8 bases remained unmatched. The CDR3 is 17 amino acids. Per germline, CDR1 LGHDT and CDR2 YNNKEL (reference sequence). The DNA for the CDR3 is TGTGCCAGCAGCCAAGGAAGTAGCGGGAGGGCCTTAAACATTCAGTACTTC. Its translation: CASSQGSSGRALNIQYF.

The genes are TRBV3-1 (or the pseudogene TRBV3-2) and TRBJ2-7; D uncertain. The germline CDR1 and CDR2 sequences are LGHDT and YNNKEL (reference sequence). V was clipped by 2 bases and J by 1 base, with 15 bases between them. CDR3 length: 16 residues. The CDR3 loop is CASSQPLLGGSYEQYF. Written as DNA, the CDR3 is TGTGCCAGCAGCCAACCCCTCCTAGGCGGATCCTACGAGCAGTACTTC.

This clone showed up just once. The DNA of the CDR3 is TGTGCCAGCAGCCAAGATCGGACAGCGAACACTGAAGCTTTCTTT. Its protein is CASSQDRTANTEAFF. J is TRBJ1-1 and V is TRBV4-2; maybe TRBD1 (6 bases). This CDR3 has 15 amino acids. Germline V lookup: CDR1 LGHNA, CDR2 YNFKEQ. V lost 0 bases and J 1 base, leaving 9 bases between the germline ends.

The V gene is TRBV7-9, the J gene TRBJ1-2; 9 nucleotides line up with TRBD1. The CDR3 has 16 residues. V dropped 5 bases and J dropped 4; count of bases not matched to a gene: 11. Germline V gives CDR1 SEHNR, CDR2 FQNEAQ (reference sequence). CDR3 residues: CASSGGQGLLSYGYTF. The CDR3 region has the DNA TGTGCCAGCAGCGGGGGACAGGGCCTTTTGTCCTATGGCTACACCTTC.

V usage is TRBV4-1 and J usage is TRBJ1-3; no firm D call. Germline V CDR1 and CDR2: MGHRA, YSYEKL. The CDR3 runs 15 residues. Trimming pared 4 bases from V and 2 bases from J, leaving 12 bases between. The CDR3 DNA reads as TGCGCCAGCAGCCCCCTCGCAGATACTGGAAACACCATATATTTT. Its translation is CASSPLADTGNTIYF.

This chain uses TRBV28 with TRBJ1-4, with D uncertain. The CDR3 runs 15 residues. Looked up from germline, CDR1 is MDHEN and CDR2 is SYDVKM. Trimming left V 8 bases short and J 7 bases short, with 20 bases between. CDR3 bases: TGTGCCAGCGCCAACCTTGGAACCGGAGGTGAAAAACTGTTTTTT. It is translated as CASANLGTGGEKLFF. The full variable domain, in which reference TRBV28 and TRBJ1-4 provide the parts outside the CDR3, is DVKVTQSSRYLVKRTGEKVFLECVQDMDHENMFWYRQDPGLGLRLIYFSYDVKMKEKGDIPEGYSVSREKKERFSLILESASTNQTSMYLCASANLGTGGEKLFFGSGTQLSVL.